The present T cell receptor beta chain was sequenced within a study of OX40 agonist ivuxolimab in advanced cancers. Study at large: Males comprised roughly four fifths of the group, whose mean age was 60 years (range roughly 20 to 85). Anti-PD-1, anti-PD-L1 or anti-CTLA-4 therapy given earlier was allowed, and approximately 40% had some.

Germline values: CDR1 GTSNPN, CDR2 SVGIG (reference sequence). V lost 0 bases and J lost 7, with 13 bases in between. The CDR3 extends over 14 amino acids. Clones were sequenced by immunoSEQ multiplex PCR, and TCRdb holds only the in-frame ones, with some missing. The sample lists about 71,000 clones, roughly 77% occurring once. This sample comprised CD4+ or CD8+ T cells sorted from blood, obtained in a trial of the OX40 agonist ivuxolimab. This clonotype was sampled from an adult with an advanced solid tumor such as melanoma, head and neck, liver or kidney cancer. This chain links TRBV30 with TRBJ2-1; the D gene is possibly TRBD2 (6 bases). CDR3 sequence: CAWSVPGLRNEQFF. The CDR3 DNA follows: TGTGCCTGGAGTGTACCGGGACTTCGAAATGAGCAGTTCTTC. Full variable domain (remainder filled in from reference TRBV30 and TRBJ2-1): SQTIHQWPATLVQPVGSPLSLECTVEGTSNPNLYWYRQAAGRGLQLLFYSVGIGQISSEVPQNLSASRPQDRQFILSSKKLLLSDSGFYLCAWSVPGLRNEQFFGPGTRLTVL.